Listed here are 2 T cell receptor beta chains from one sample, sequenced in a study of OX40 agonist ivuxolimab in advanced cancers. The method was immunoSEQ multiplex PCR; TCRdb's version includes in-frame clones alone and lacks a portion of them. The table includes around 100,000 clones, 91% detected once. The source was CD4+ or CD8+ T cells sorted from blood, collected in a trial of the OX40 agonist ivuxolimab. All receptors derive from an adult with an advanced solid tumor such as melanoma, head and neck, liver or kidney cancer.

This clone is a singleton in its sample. The CDR3 here is CASRVYNEQFF. In DNA, the CDR3 is TGTGCCAGTCGAGTGTACAATGAGCAGTTCTTC. The chain recombines TRBV7-2 with TRBJ2-1; D is uncertain. CDR3 length equals 11 residues. Germline V CDR1 and CDR2: SGHTA, FQGNSA. Trimming pared 9 bases from V and 4 bases from J, leaving 7 bases between.

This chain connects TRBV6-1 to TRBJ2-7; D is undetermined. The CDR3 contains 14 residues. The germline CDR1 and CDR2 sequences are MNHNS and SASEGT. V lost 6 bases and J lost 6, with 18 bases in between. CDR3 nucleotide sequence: TGTGCCAGCAGCCCCGGCCATTTCCCCTCCGAGCAGTACTTC. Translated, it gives CASSPGHFPSEQYF.